This T cell receptor (beta chain) was sequenced during a study of cytotoxic CD8 clonotypes in ibrutinib-treated CLL. Repertoires were generated with immunoSEQ multiplex PCR, while TCRdb's copy carries only in-frame clones and drops some. Found here are nearly 300,000 clones, 60% to 80% of them singletons; the top ten hold about 5.3%. Germline-derived CDR1 and CDR2 are LNHNV and YYDKDF (reference sequence). The CDR3 is 15 amino acids. The ends lost 3 bases at V and 3 bases at J; junction bases unmatched: 6. The chain combines TRBV15 with TRBJ2-7; 9 bases are a match to TRBD1. The starting material was PBMCs, obtained at disease progression, from a patient treated with ibrutinib. The sequence derives from a human donor with chronic lymphocytic leukemia. The CDR3 nucleotides read TGTGCCACCAGCAGTAGGGACAGGGCTAGCTACGAGCAGTACTTC. Its translation is CATSSRDRASYEQYF.